The following is a TCR beta chain sequence with its context. The data belong to a study of blood T cells in healthy people across ages. Study at large: Every two T cells gave about one barcoded beta molecule via template switching.

The second PCR ran about 6 to 11 cycles with a sample-barcoded 5' primer and J-beta primers. From the 5' RACE reads, TCRdb called clonotypes with MiXCR, one entry per CDR3 protein. The repertoire consists of about 780,000 distinct CDR3 sequences, with around 50% occurring once and the leading ten covering about a sixth. The CDR3 has 13 amino acids. The germline V gene has CDR1 SGHKS and CDR2 YYEKEE (reference sequence). V was cut by 4 bases and J by 5 bases, with 10 bases left in between. The receptor comes from a man at least 80 years old in good health. The rearrangement joins TRBV5-5 to TRBJ2-1, with D possibly matching TRBD1 (5 bases). Sequenced material: blood. The CDR3 is CASSHGHDNEQFF. In DNA, the CDR3 is TGTGCCAGCAGCCACGGACACGACAATGAGCAGTTCTTC.